What follows are 17 T cell receptor beta chains derived from one specimen sequenced in a study of blood T cell repertoires in COVID-19. The assay was immunoSEQ multiplex PCR, and TCRdb's table has in-frame clones only and misses some. The data contain 95,000 to 110,000 clones, 75% to 90% of them singletons. The sample taken for sequencing was peripheral blood. The receptors shown here come from a human donor in a cohort sampled during active COVID-19.

The chain links TRBV2 to TRBJ1-1; D remains unclear. Germline V gene sequence: CDR1 SNHLY, CDR2 FYNNEI. Trimming pared 4 bases from V and 4 bases from J, leaving 13 bases between. CDR3 length equals 14 residues. The chain's CDR3 is CASSGGRFSTEAFF. In DNA form, the CDR3 reads TGTGCCAGCAGTGGTGGCAGATTTTCCACTGAAGCTTTCTTT. Full variable domain (outside the CDR3, taken from reference TRBV2 and TRBJ1-1): EPEVTQTPSHQVTQMGQEVILRCVPISNHLYFYWYRQILGQKVEFLVSFYNNEISEKSEIFDDQFSVERPDGSNFTLKIRSTKLEDSAMYFCASSGGRFSTEAFFGQGTRLTVV.

The V and J genes are TRBV5-1 and TRBJ1-2; D is unclear. This CDR3 contains 12 residues. Germline V gene data show CDR1 as SGHRS and CDR2 as YFSETQ. The V and J ends lost 7 bases and 5 bases respectively, with 12 bases between them. CDR3 nucleotide sequence: TGCGCCAGCTCAGAACAGTTATATGGCTACACCTTC. This gives the protein CASSEQLYGYTF. Using reference TRBV5-1 and TRBJ1-2 for the parts outside the CDR3, the full variable domain is KAGVTQTPRYLIKTRGQQVTLSCSPISGHRSVSWYQQTPGQGLQFLFEYFSETQRNKGNFPGRFSGRQFSNSRSEMNVSTLELGDSALYLCASSEQLYGYTFGSGTRLTVV.

V usage is TRBV5-1 and J usage is TRBJ1-2; D is perhaps TRBD1 (6 bases). The germline V gene has CDR1 SGHRS and CDR2 YFSETQ. The CDR3 contains 17 residues. V lost 0 bases and J 4 bases, leaving 19 bases between the germline ends. This CDR3 is CASSLAVRPQGGYGYTF. The CDR3 DNA sequence: TGCGCCAGCAGCTTGGCCGTAAGACCTCAAGGGGGCTATGGCTACACCTTC. Variable domain in full (rest from reference TRBV5-1 and TRBJ1-2): KAGVTQTPRYLIKTRGQQVTLSCSPISGHRSVSWYQQTPGQGLQFLFEYFSETQRNKGNFPGRFSGRQFSNSRSEMNVSTLELGDSALYLCASSLAVRPQGGYGYTFGSGTRLTVV.

The rearrangement uses TRBV2 and TRBJ1-5, with 7 bases fitting TRBD1. The ends lost 5 bases at V and 7 bases at J; junction bases unmatched: 8. The CDR3 consists of 14 residues. From germline, CDR1 is SNHLY and CDR2 FYNNEI. The CDR3 loop reads CASSFYRGGQPQHF. The CDR3 DNA is TGTGCCAGCAGTTTCTACAGGGGCGGGCAGCCCCAGCATTTT. The whole variable domain, filled in from reference TRBV2 and TRBJ1-5, reads EPEVTQTPSHQVTQMGQEVILRCVPISNHLYFYWYRQILGQKVEFLVSFYNNEISEKSEIFDDQFSVERPDGSNFTLKIRSTKLEDSAMYFCASSFYRGGQPQHFGDGTRLSIL.

The sample holds one count of this clone. The rearrangement links TRBV2 to TRBJ2-3, with 8 bases matching TRBD2. Per germline, CDR1 SNHLY and CDR2 FYNNEI. CDR3 length: 14 residues. V dropped 8 bases and J dropped 0; count of bases not matched to a gene: 4. CDR3 residues: CASQRGLSTDTQYF. CDR3 nucleotide sequence: TGTGCCAGCCAGCGGGGGCTCAGCACAGATACGCAGTATTTT.

The V call is TRBV4-2, the J call TRBJ2-7; D uncertain. CDR1 is LGHNA and CDR2 is YNFKEQ in the germline V gene. V was pared by 3 bases and J by 5 bases, with 17 bases between. The CDR3 sequence is 15 residues long. This CDR3 reads CASSHSPGPVDEQYF. CDR3 nucleotides: TGTGCCAGCAGCCATTCCCCGGGTCCCGTGGACGAGCAGTACTTC.

This chain links TRBV11-2 with TRBJ1-2; D gene unclear. The CDR3 covers 13 residues. Per germline, CDR1 SGHAT and CDR2 FQNNGV. V shed 2 bases and J shed 2 bases, with 6 bases lying between them. CDR3: CASSLLGNYGYTF. As DNA, the CDR3 is TGTGCCAGCAGCTTACTCGGGAACTATGGCTACACCTTC.

This clone was seen only once. The gene calls are TRBV6-5 and TRBJ2-1; D perhaps matches TRBD1 (6 bases). This CDR3 region has 13 residues. V was trimmed by 6 bases and J by 8 bases, leaving 14 bases between them. Germline values: CDR1 MNHEY, CDR2 SVGAGI. The CDR3: CASSLVQGYEQFF. In DNA form, the CDR3 reads TGTGCCAGCAGCCTCGTTCAGGGGTATGAGCAGTTCTTC.

This chain joins TRBV7-3 and TRBJ2-1; 8 bases are shared with TRBD2. The ends lost 2 bases at V and 9 bases at J; junction bases unmatched: 12. Per germline, CDR1 SGHTA and CDR2 FQGTGA. This CDR3 is built from 16 residues. CDR3 loop: CASSLSPPQSGSEQFF. CDR3 coding DNA: TGTGCCAGCAGCTTATCCCCACCTCAAAGCGGGAGTGAGCAGTTCTTC.

This chain links TRBV19 with TRBJ1-1; 7 nucleotides line up with TRBD1. CDR1 is LNHDA, CDR2 SQIVND, per germline (reference sequence). After removal of 5 bases from V and 0 bases from J, the junction contained 27 bases not matched to a gene. The CDR3 is 22 residues long. The CDR3 DNA reads TGTGCCAGTAGTTCTGACAGGGTATCACGAGGGGTAGGAGTTGGCATGAACACTGAAGCTTTCTTT. It encodes CASSSDRVSRGVGVGMNTEAFF.

The chain has TRBV9 and TRBJ1-4; weak D call: TRBD1 (5 bases). CDR1 and CDR2 (germline): SGDLS, YYNGEE. V was shortened by 2 bases and J by 5 bases, with 13 bases between the two germline ends. The CDR3 length is 15 residues. In DNA, the CDR3 is TGTGCCAGCAGCGTCGGTTACGCAGGGAATGAAAAACTGTTTTTT. Amino acid sequence: CASSVGYAGNEKLFF.

This sequence joins TRBV25-1 and TRBJ1-2; D gene uncertain. Trimming removed 7 bases from V and 7 bases from J, with 16 bases in between. Per the germline V gene, CDR1 is MGHDK and CDR2 is SYGVNS. This CDR3 contains 13 residues. The CDR3 nucleotides are TGTGCCAGCACAGGCGTGGGTACCTCTGGCTACACCTTC. Amino acids: CASTGVGTSGYTF.

This sequence joins TRBV5-1 and TRBJ2-1, with TRBD2 as a possible D gene (7 bases). Trimming pared 4 bases from V and 0 bases from J, leaving 14 bases between. Germline CDR1 SGHRS, CDR2 YFSETQ. The CDR3 covers 16 residues. CDR3 region: CASSPRGGASYNEQFF. In nucleotides, the CDR3 is TGCGCCAGCAGCCCGCGAGGGGGGGCCTCCTACAATGAGCAGTTCTTC.

The genes are TRBV19 and TRBJ2-6; D is uncertain. The CDR3 has 14 residues. CDR1 and CDR2 (germline): LNHDA, SQIVND (reference sequence). The germline V and J ends were trimmed by 6 bases and 4 bases, with 10 bases remaining between them. The CDR3 DNA sequence: TGTGCCAGTAGGCCCCCTGCGGGGGCCAACGTCCTGACTTTC. It translates to CASRPPAGANVLTF.

The genes are TRBV7-3 and TRBJ1-1, with 8 bases lining up with TRBD1. V lost 2 bases to trimming and J lost 5 bases; unmatched junction nucleotides: 7. Germline CDR1 and CDR2: SGHTA and FQGTGA. The CDR3 length is 15 residues. The CDR3 loop is CASSLSPGGTTEAFF. The CDR3 coding sequence is TGTGCCAGCAGCTTATCCCCAGGGGGCACTACTGAAGCTTTCTTT.

This chain uses TRBV2 with TRBJ2-7; TRBD1 is a possible D gene (6 bases). V dropped 2 bases and J dropped 5 bases, with 13 bases sitting between them. Germline loops: CDR1 SNHLY, CDR2 FYNNEI. This CDR3 has 14 residues. The CDR3 region is CASSETPTGHEQYF. CDR3 coding DNA: TGTGCCAGCAGTGAAACCCCGACAGGCCACGAGCAGTACTTC.

CDR3 sequence reads: CASSRQGYEQYF. CDR3 nucleotides: TGTGCCAGCAGCCGACAGGGCTACGAGCAGTACTTC. V gene TRBV6-5 combines with J gene TRBJ2-7, with TRBD1 matching 7 bases. The germline V gene has CDR1 MNHEY and CDR2 SVGAGI. Trimming cost V 6 bases and J 3 bases; bases outside gene matches: 2. The CDR3 is 12 amino acids.